The 14 T cell receptor beta chains given below trace back to one sample, sequenced in a study of cytomegalovirus exposure and HLA in healthy donors. Assay: immunoSEQ multiplex PCR; the TCRdb copy retains only in-frame clones and omits some. The sample contains about 160,000 clones, roughly 96% of which appear only once. The sequenced sample was PBMCs. The receptors originated from a woman aged 18-29 years in good health and CMV-seronegative.

This chain connects TRBV5-6 to TRBJ1-2; 10 positions agree with TRBD1. V lost 2 bases, J lost 2 bases, and 3 bases stayed unmatched. Germline-derived CDR1 and CDR2 are SGHDT and YYEEEE. The CDR3 runs 15 residues. The CDR3 DNA is TGTGCCAGCAGCTTAGGGGACAGGGGCAACTATGGCTACACCTTC. Translated: CASSLGDRGNYGYTF.

The CDR3: CASSQDRSEYNEQFF. DNA for the CDR3: TGTGCCAGCAGCCAAGATCGATCCGAGTACAATGAGCAGTTCTTC. The chain recombines TRBV4-2 with TRBJ2-1; D not resolved. The germline V and J ends were trimmed by 0 bases and 4 bases, with 10 bases remaining between them. This CDR3 is built from 15 residues. From germline, CDR1 is LGHNA and CDR2 YNFKEQ.

The sample holds one count of this clone. This sequence joins TRBV10-3 and TRBJ2-2, with a tentative D call TRBD1 (5 bases). Germline V CDR1 and CDR2: ENHRY, SYGVKD. This CDR3 is built from 20 residues. Trimming removed 3 bases from V and 4 bases from J, with 27 bases in between. The CDR3 coding sequence is TGTGCCATCAGTGATAACCCCTACCCCGGTGACAGCATCCTCACCGGGGAGCTGTTTTTT. This codes for CAISDNPYPGDSILTGELFF.

The chain is built from TRBV5-1 and TRBJ1-2; tentative D call: TRBD1 (6 bases). In germline, CDR1 is SGHRS, CDR2 YFSETQ. This CDR3 is built from 14 residues. V was trimmed by 0 bases and J by 6 bases, leaving 12 bases between them. The CDR3 loop is CASSLELRGDGYTF. The CDR3, as DNA: TGCGCCAGCAGCTTGGAACTCAGGGGCGATGGCTACACCTTC.

The V call is TRBV7-8, the J call TRBJ1-2, with D perhaps TRBD1 (5 bases). V lost 2 bases, J lost 1 base, and 20 bases lay in between. CDR3 length: 18 amino acids. Germline V gene data show CDR1 as SGHVS and CDR2 as FQNEAQ. In DNA form, the CDR3 reads TGTGCCAGCAGCTTATCCTGGCGTGACAGACAAGTTAACTATGGCTACACCTTC. Its translation: CASSLSWRDRQVNYGYTF.

The chain has TRBV5-1 and TRBJ2-2; 8 positions match TRBD2. The CDR3 is 16 amino acids. Per the germline V gene, CDR1 is SGHRS and CDR2 is YFSETQ. V was pared by 0 bases and J by 1 base, with 2 bases of the junction left unmatched. The CDR3 loop is CASSLGTSQNTGELFF. CDR3 sequence (DNA): TGCGCCAGCAGCTTGGGGACTAGCCAGAACACCGGGGAGCTGTTTTTT.

The chain links TRBV2 to TRBJ2-7; TRBD1 matches 8 bases. From germline, CDR1 is SNHLY and CDR2 FYNNEI. The CDR3 consists of 15 residues. Trimming removed 6 bases from V and 2 bases from J; junction bases left unmatched: 9. The CDR3 DNA follows: TGTGCCAGCAGCCCGGGACAGGCCTTCACCTACGAGCAGTACTTC. Its protein is CASSPGQAFTYEQYF.

This chain connects TRBV19 to TRBJ1-6, with 7 bases identical to TRBD1. V shed 10 bases, J shed 6 bases, and the junction held 6 bases outside the gene matches. The CDR3 loop spans 13 amino acids. The germline gives CDR1 LNHDA, CDR2 SQIVND (reference sequence). CDR3 in DNA: TGTGCCACCGGGACAGCAGTTAATTCACCCCTCCACTTT. Translating it yields CATGTAVNSPLHF.

The V call is TRBV6-5, the J call TRBJ2-5, with 11 bases lining up with TRBD2. The germline V gene encodes CDR1 MNHEY and CDR2 SVGAGI. The CDR3 extends over 16 amino acids. J lost 4 bases, V lost 4 bases, and 8 bases had no gene match. CDR3 amino acids: CASSSPLAGGPETQYF. The CDR3 bases are TGTGCCAGCAGTTCCCCTTTAGCGGGGGGGCCAGAGACCCAGTACTTC.

V and J are TRBV19 and TRBJ1-1; D is unclear. CDR1 LNHDA and CDR2 SQIVND come from the germline V gene (reference sequence). V lost 5 bases to trimming and J lost 3 bases, with 10 bases between them. The CDR3 contains 13 residues. CDR3 protein: CASSPRVDTEAFF. CDR3 in DNA: TGTGCCAGTAGTCCGAGGGTAGACACTGAAGCTTTCTTT. Filled out from reference TRBV19 and TRBJ1-1, the complete variable domain reads DGGITQSPKYLFRKEGQNVTLSCEQNLNHDAMYWYRQDPGQGLRLIYYSQIVNDFQKGDIAEGYSVSREKKESFPLTVTSAQKNPTAFYLCASSPRVDTEAFFGQGTRLTVV.

The V gene is TRBV2, the J gene TRBJ1-1, with TRBD1 matching over 10 bases. The trim removed 7 bases at V and 6 bases at J, leaving 8 bases unmatched. Germline V gene lookup returns CDR1 SNHLY and CDR2 FYNNEI. The CDR3 is made up of 14 amino acids. The CDR3 coding sequence is TGTGCCAGCACGGATCGACAGGGGGCCTCTGAAGCTTTCTTT. Encoded protein: CASTDRQGASEAFF.

The chain recombines TRBV9 with TRBJ2-3; D ambiguous. CDR3 length: 17 amino acids. Germline CDR1 reads SGDLS; CDR2 reads YYNGEE. Trimming took 4 bases from V and 0 from J, leaving 18 bases between them. The CDR3 reads CASSPYDIEDSTDTQYF. CDR3 coding DNA: TGTGCCAGCAGCCCTTACGATATCGAGGATAGCACAGATACGCAGTATTTT.

V is TRBV6-5 and J is TRBJ1-2; TRBD1 matches at 7 bases. Germline V CDR1 and CDR2: MNHEY, SVGAGI. The CDR3 is 14 amino acids. Trimming at V came to 6 bases and at J to 8 bases, leaving 12 bases not matched to a gene. CDR3 nucleotide sequence: TGTGCCAGCAGGCCACAGGGGTACTCTCTCGGCTACACCTTC. Encoded protein: CASRPQGYSLGYTF.

As to this clone: At one end the junction does not follow the germline gene, possibly because of a read error. The rearrangement uses TRBV7-7 and TRBJ2-7; D possibly corresponds to TRBD2 (5 bases). Looked up from germline, CDR1 is SSHAT and CDR2 is FNYEAQ (reference sequence). The CDR3 is 15 amino acids. CDR3 sequence reads: CASSSPRSGGGEQYF. The CDR3 DNA reads TGTGCTAGCAGCTCCCCCCGGAGCGGAGGCGGCGAGCAGTACTTC.